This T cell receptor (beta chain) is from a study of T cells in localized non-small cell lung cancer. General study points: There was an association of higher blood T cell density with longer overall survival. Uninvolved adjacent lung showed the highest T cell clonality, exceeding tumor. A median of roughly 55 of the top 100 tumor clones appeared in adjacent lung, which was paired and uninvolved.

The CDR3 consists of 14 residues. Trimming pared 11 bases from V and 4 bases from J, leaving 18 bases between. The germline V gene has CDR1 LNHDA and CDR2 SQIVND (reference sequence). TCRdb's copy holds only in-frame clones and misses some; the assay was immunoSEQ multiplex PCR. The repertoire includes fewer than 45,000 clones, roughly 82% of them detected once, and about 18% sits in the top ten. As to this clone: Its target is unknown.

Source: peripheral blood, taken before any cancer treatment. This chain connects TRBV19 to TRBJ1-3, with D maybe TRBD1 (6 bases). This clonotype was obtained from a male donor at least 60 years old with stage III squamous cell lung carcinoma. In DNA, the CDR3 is TGTGCCTCTCTGGGGGGGGCCCTCGGAAACACCATATATTTT. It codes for CASLGGALGNTIYF.